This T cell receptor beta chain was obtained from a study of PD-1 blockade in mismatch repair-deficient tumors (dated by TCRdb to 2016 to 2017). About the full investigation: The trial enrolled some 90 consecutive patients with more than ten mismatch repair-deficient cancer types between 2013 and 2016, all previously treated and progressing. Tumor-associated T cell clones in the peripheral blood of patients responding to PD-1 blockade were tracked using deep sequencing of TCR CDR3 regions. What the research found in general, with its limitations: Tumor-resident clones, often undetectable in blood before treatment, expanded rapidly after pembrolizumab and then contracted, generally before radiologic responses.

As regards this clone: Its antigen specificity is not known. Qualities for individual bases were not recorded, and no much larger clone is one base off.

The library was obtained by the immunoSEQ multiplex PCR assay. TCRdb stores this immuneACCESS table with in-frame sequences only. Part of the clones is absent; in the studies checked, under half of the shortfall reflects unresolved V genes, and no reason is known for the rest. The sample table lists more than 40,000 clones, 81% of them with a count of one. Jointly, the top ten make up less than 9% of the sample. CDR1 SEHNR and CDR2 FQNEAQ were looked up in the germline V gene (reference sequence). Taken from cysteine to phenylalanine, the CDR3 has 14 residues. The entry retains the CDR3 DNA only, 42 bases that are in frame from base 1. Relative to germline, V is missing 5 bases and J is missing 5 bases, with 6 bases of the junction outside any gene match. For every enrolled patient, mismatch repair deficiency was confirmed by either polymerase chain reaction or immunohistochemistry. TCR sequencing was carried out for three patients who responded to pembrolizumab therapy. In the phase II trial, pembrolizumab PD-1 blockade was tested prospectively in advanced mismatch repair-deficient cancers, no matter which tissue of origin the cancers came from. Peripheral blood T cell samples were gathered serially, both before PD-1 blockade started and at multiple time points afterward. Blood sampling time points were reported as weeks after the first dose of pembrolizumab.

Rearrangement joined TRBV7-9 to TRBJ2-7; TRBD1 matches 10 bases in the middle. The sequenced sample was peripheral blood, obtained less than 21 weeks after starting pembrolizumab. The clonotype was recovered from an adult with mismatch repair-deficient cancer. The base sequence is TGTGCCAGCAGCCGGGACAGGGGATCGGACGAGCAGTACTTC. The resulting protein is CASSRDRGSDEQYF.